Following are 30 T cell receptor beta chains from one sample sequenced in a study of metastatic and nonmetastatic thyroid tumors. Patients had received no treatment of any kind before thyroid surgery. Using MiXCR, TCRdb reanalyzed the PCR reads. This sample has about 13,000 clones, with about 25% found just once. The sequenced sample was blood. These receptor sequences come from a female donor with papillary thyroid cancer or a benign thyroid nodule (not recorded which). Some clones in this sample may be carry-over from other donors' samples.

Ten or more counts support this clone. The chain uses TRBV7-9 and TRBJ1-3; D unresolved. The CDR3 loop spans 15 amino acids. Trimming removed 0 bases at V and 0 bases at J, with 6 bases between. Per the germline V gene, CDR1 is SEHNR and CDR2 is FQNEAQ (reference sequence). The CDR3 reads CASSLALSSGNTIYF. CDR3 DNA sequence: TGTGCCAGCAGCTTAGCGCTGAGCTCTGGAAACACCATATATTTT.

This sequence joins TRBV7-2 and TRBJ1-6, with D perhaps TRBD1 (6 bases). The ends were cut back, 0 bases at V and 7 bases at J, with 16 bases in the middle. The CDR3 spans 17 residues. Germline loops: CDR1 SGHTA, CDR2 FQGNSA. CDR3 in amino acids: CASSLAGGGRSNSPLHF. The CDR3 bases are TGTGCCAGCAGCTTAGCCGGCGGGGGCCGGTCGAATTCACCCCTCCACTTT.

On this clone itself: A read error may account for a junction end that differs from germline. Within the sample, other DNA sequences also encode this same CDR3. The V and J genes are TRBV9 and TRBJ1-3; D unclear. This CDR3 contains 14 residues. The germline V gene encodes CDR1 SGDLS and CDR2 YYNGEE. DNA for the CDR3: TGTGCCAGCAGCGGCGGACTGTCTGGAAACACCATATATTTC. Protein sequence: CASSGGLSGNTIYF.

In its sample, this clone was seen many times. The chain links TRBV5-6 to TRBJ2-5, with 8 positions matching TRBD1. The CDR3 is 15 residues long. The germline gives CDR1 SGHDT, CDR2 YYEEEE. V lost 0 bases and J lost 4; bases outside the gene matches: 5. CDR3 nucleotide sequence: TGTGCCAGCAGCTTGGTCACAGGGGGTACAGAGACCCAGTACTTC. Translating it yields CASSLVTGGTETQYF.

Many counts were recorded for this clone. The CDR3 is CASNLLGRLNTDTQYF. The CDR3 DNA follows: TGTGCCAGCAACCTGCTGGGTAGGCTAAACACAGATACGCAGTATTTT. The rearrangement uses TRBV2 and TRBJ2-3; D uncertain. The germline CDR1 and CDR2 sequences are SNHLY and FYNNEI. Trimming removed 7 bases at V and 2 bases at J, with 19 bases between. The CDR3 is 16 residues long.

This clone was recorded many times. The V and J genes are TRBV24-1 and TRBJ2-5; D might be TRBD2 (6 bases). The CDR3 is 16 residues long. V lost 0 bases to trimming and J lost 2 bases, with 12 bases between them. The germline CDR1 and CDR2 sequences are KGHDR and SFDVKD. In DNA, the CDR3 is TGTGCCACCAGTGATTTGGGCCGGGGACTTCAAGAGACCCAGTACTTC. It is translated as CATSDLGRGLQETQYF.

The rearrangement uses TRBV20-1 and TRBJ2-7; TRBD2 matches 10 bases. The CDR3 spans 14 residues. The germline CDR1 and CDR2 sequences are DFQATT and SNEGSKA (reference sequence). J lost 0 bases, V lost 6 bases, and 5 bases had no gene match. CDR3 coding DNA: TGCAGTGCGAGAAGCGGGGGGGACTCCTACGAGCAGTACTTC. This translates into CSARSGGDSYEQYF.

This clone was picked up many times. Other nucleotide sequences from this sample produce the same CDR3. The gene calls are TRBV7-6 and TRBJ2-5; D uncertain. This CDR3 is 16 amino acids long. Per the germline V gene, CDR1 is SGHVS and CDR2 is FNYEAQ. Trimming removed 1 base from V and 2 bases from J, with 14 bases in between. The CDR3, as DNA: TGTGCCAGCAGCTTAGTGGCCCATAGAAGGCAAGAGACCCAGTACTTC. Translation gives CASSLVAHRRQETQYF. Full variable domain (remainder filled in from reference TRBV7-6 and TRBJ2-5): GAGVSQSPRYKVTKRGQDVALRCDPISGHVSLYWYRQALGQGPEFLTYFNYEAQQDKSGLPNDRFSAERPEGSISTLTIQRTEQRDSAMYRCASSLVAHRRQETQYFGPGTRLLVL.

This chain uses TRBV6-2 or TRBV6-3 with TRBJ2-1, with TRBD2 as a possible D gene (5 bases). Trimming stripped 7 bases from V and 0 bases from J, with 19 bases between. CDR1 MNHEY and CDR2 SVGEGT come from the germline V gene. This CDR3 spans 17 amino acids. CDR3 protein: CASIRLRSGRSYNEQFF. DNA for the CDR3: TGTGCCAGCATTCGTCTGAGGAGCGGCCGCTCCTACAATGAGCAGTTCTTC.

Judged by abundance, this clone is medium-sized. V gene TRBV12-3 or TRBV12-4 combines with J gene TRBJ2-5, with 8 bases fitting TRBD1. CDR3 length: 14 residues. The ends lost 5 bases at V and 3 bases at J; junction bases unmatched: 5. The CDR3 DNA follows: TGTGCCAGCAGTCGGGACAGGCTAAAAGAGACCCAGTACTTC. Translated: CASSRDRLKETQYF.

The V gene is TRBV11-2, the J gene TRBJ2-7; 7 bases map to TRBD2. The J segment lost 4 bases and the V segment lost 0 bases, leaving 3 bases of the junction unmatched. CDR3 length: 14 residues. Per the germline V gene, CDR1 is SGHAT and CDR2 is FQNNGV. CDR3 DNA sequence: TGTGCCAGCAGCTTAGATCTCGGGGGGTACGAGCAGTACTTC. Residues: CASSLDLGGYEQYF.

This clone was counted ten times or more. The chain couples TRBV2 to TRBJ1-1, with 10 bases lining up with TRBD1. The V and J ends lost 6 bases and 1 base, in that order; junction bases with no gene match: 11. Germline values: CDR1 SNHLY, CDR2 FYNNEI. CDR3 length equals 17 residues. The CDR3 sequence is CASSLSGQGLGNTEAFF. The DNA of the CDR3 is TGTGCCAGCAGCCTATCGGGACAGGGGTTAGGGAACACTGAAGCTTTCTTT.

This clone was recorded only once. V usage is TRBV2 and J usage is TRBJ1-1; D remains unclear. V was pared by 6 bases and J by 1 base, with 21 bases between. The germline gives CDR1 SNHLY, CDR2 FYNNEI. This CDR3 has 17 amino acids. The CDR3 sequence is CASSLSGKRLGNTEAFF. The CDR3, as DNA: TGTGCCAGCAGCCTATCGGGAAAGAGGTTAGGGAACACTGAAGCTTTCTTT.

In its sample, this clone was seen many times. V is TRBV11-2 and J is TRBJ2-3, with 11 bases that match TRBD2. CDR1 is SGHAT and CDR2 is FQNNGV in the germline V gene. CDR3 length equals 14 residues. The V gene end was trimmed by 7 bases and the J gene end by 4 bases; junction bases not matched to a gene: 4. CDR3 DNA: TGTGCCAGCACTAGCGGGGGGTGGTCAGATACGCAGTATTTT. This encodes CASTSGGWSDTQYF.

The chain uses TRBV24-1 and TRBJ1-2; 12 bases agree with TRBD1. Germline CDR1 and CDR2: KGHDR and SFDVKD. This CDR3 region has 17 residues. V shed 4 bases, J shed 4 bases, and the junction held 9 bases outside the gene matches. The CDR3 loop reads CATSDPGTGGAGYGYTF. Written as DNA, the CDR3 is TGTGCCACCAGTGACCCCGGGACAGGGGGCGCAGGCTATGGCTACACCTTC.

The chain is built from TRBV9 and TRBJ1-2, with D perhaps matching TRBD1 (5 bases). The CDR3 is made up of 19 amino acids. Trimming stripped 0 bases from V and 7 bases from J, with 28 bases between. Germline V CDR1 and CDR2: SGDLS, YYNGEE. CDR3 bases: TGTGCCAGCAGCGTAGGAATTGGGGCAGGGAAGTTCTCATCCGGTGGCTACACCTTC. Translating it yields CASSVGIGAGKFSSGGYTF.

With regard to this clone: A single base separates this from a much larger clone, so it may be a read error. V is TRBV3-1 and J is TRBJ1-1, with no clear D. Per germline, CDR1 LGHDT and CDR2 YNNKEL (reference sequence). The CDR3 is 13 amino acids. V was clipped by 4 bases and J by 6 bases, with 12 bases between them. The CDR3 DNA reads TGTGCCAGCAGCCTCCGAGACATGGCTGAAGCTTTCTTT. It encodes CASSLRDMAEAFF.

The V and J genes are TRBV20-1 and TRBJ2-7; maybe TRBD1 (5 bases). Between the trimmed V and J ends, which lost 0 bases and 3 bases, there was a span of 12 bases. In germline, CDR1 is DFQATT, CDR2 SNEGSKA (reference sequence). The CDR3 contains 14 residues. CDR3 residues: CSARDRRQFYEQYF. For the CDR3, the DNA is TGCAGTGCTAGAGATCGGCGACAGTTCTACGAGCAGTACTTC.

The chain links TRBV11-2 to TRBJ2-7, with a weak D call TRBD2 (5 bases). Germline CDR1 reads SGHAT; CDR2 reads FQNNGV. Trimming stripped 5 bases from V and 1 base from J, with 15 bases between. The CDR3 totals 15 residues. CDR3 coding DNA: TGTGCCAGCAGCCTAGTAGCGTCCCCATCCTACGAGCAGTACTTC. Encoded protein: CASSLVASPSYEQYF.

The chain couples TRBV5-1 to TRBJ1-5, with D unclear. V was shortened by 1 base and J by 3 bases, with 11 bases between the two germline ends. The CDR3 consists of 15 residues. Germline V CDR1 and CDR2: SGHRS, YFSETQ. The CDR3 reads CASSLTGDINQPQHF. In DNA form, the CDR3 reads TGCGCCAGCAGCTTGACTGGAGATATCAATCAGCCCCAGCATTTT.

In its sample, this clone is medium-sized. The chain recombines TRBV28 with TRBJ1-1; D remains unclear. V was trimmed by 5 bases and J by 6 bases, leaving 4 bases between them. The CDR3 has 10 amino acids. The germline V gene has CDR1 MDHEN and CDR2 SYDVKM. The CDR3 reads CASSTSEAFF. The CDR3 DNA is TGTGCCAGCAGTACCTCTGAAGCTTTCTTT.

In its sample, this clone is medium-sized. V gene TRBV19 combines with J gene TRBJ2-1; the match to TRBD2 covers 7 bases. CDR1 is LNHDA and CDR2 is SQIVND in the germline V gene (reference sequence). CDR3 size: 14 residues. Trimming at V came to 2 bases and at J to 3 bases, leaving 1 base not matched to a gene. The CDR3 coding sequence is TGTGCCAGTAGTATACTAGCGGACTACAATGAGCAGTTCTTC. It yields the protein CASSILADYNEQFF.

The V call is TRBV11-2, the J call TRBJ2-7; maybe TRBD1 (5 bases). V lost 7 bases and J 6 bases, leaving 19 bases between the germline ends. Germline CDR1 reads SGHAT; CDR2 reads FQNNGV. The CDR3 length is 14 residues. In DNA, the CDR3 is TGTGCCAGCACCACGGAAGCTCGGCAGGGCGAGCAGTACTTC. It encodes CASTTEARQGEQYF.

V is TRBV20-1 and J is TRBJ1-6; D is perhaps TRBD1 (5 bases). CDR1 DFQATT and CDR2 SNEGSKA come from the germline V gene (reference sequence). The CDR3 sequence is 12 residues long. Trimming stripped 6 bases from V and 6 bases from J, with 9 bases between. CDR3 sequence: CSALGGNSPLHF. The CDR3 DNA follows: TGCAGTGCCCTCGGGGGTAATTCACCCCTCCACTTT.

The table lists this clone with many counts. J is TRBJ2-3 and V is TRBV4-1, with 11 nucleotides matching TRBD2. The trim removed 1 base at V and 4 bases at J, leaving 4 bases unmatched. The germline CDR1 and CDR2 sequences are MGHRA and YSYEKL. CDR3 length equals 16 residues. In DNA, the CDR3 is TGCGCCAGCAGCCAAGTTATAGCGGGAGGGTCAGATACGCAGTATTTT. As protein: CASSQVIAGGSDTQYF.

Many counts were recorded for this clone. CDR3 loop: CASSLSSGSYEQYF. In DNA, the CDR3 is TGCGCCAGCAGTTTGTCTAGCGGGTCCTACGAGCAGTACTTC. This chain uses TRBV5-1 with TRBJ2-7; 8 bases line up with TRBD2. With 5 bases clipped from V and 1 base from J, the junction kept 5 bases outside the gene matches. Germline CDR1 SGHRS, CDR2 YFSETQ. CDR3 size: 14 residues.

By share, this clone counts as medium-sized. In DNA, the CDR3 is TGTGCCAGTAGTACGGACCGGGGTCAGCCCCAGCATTTT. Protein: CASSTDRGQPQHF. The chain employs TRBV19 and TRBJ1-5; no definite D call. Germline V gene lookup returns CDR1 LNHDA and CDR2 SQIVND (reference sequence). The length of the CDR3 is 13 residues. V was trimmed by 4 bases and J by 6 bases, leaving 10 bases between them.

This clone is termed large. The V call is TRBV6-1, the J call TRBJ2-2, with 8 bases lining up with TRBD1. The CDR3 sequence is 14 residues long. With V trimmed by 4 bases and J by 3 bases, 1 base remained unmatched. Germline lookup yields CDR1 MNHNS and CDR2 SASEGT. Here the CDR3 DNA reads TGTGCCAGCAGTGTGACAGGGGACACCGGGGAGCTGTTTTTT. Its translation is CASSVTGDTGELFF.

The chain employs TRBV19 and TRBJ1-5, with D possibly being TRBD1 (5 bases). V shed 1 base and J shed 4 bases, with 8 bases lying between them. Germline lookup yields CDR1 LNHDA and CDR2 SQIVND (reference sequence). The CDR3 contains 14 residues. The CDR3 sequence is CASSIAGRNQPQHF. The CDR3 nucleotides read TGTGCCAGTAGTATAGCAGGGAGAAATCAGCCCCAGCATTTT.

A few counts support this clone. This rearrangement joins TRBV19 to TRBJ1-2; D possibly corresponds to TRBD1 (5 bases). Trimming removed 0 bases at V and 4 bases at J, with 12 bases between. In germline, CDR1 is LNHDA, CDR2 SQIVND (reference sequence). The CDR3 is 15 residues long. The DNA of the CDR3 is TGTGCCAGTAGTATAGATCAACAGGTCTCCTATGGCTACACCTTC. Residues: CASSIDQQVSYGYTF.